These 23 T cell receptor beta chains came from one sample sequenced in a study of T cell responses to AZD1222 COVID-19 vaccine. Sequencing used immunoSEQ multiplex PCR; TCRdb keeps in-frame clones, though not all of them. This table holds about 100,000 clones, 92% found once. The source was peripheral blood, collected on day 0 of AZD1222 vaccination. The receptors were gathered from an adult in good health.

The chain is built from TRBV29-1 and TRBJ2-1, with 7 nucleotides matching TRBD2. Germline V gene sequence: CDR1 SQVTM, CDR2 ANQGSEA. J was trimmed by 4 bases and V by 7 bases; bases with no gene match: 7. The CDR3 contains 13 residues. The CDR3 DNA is TGCAGCGCGGGGACGGGAGGTTACAATGAGCAGTTCTTC. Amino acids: CSAGTGGYNEQFF.

DNA for the CDR3: TGTGCCAGCAGTTACCATGGCGATGGCTACACCTTC. It is translated as CASSYHGDGYTF. This chain links TRBV2 with TRBJ1-2; D is unclear. The CDR3 loop spans 12 amino acids. With 5 bases removed from V and 6 bases from J, the gap between germline ends came to 10 bases. Germline V gene data show CDR1 as SNHLY and CDR2 as FYNNEI.

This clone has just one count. CDR3 nucleotides: TGTGCCAGCAGTCGGGACAGGGGGCTCCCCGGGGAGCTGTTTTTT. As protein: CASSRDRGLPGELFF. The J gene is TRBJ2-2, the V gene TRBV7-3; 12 bases fit TRBD1. J lost 6 bases, V lost 6 bases, and 5 bases had no gene match. CDR1 is SGHTA and CDR2 is FQGTGA in the germline V gene. The length of the CDR3 is 15 residues.

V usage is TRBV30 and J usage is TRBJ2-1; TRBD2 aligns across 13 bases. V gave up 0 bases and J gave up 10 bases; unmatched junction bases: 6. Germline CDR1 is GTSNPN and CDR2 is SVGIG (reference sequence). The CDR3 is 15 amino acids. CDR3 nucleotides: TGTGCCTGGAGTGTCGGACTAGCGGGAGTCAAGGAGCAGTTCTTC. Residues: CAWSVGLAGVKEQFF.

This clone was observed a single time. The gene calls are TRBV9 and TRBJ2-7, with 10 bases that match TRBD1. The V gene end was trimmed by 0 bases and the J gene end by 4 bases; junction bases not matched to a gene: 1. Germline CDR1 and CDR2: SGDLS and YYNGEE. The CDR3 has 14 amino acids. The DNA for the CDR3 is TGTGCCAGCAGCGTAGGACAGGGGGCTTACGAGCAGTACTTC. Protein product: CASSVGQGAYEQYF.

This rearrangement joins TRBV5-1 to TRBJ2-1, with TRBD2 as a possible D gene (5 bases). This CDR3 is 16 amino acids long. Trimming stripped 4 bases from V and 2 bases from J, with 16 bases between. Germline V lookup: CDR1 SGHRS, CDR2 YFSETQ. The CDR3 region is CASSPIREKAYNEQFF. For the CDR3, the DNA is TGCGCCAGCAGCCCAATTAGGGAGAAGGCCTACAATGAGCAGTTCTTC.

CDR3 amino acids: CASSLAGGENYGYTF. The CDR3, as DNA: TGTGCCAGCAGCTTAGCGGGAGGGGAGAACTATGGCTACACCTTC. V usage is TRBV7-9 and J usage is TRBJ1-2; TRBD1 might be the D (5 bases). The CDR3 is 15 amino acids. The germline gives CDR1 SEHNR, CDR2 FQNEAQ (reference sequence). V lost 0 bases to trimming and J lost 2 bases, with 10 bases between them.

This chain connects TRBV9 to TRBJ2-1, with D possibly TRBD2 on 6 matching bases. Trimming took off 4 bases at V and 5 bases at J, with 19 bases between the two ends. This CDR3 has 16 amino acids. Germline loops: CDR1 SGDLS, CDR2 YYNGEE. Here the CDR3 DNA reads TGTGCCAGCAGCACTCCCCGGGACTTTTCCAACAATGAGCAGTTCTTC. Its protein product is CASSTPRDFSNNEQFF.

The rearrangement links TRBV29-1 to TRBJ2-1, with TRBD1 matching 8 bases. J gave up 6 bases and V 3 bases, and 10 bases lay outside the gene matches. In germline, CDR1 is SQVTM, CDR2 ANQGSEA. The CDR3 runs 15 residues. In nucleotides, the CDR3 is TGCAGCGTTGATTTATTTGCAGGGGGCCCCAATGAGCAGTTCTTC. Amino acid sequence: CSVDLFAGGPNEQFF.

CDR3 amino acids: CASSPDGLQETQYF. CDR3 DNA sequence: TGTGCCAGCTCACCCGATGGGCTACAAGAGACCCAGTACTTC. J is TRBJ2-5 and V is TRBV18; unclear D gene. This CDR3 has 14 amino acids. Per germline, CDR1 KGHSH and CDR2 LQKENI. Trimming shortened V by 3 bases and J by 2 bases, and 10 bases separated the two germline ends.

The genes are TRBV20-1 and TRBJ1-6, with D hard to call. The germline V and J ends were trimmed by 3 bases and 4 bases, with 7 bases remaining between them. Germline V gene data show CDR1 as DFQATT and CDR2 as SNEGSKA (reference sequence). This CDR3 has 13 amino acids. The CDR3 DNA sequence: TGCAGTGCTAGTCAAGGGTATAATTCACCCCTCCACTTT. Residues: CSASQGYNSPLHF.

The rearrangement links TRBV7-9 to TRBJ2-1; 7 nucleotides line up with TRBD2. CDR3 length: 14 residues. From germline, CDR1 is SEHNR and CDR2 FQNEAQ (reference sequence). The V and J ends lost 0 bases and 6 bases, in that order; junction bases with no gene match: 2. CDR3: CASSLAGGINEQFF. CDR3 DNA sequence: TGTGCCAGCAGCTTAGCGGGAGGGATCAATGAGCAGTTCTTC.

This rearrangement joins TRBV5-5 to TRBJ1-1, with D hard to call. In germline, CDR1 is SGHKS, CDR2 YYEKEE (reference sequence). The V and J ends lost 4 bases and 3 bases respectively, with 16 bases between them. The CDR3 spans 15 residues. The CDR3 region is CASSPTWIGDTEAFF. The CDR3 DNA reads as TGTGCCAGCAGCCCAACCTGGATTGGGGACACTGAAGCTTTCTTT.

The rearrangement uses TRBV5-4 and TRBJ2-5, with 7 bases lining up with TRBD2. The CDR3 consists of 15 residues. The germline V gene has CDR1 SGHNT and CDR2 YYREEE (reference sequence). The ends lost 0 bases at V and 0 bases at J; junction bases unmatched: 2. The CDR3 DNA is TGTGCCAGCAGCTTGGGTCTAGCGGACCAAGAGACCCAGTACTTC. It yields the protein CASSLGLADQETQYF. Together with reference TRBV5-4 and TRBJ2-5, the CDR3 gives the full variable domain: ETGVTQSPTHLIKTRGQQVTLRCSSQSGHNTVSWYQQALGQGPQFIFQYYREEENGRGNFPPRFSGLQFPNYSSELNVNALELDDSALYLCASSLGLADQETQYFGPGTRLLVL.

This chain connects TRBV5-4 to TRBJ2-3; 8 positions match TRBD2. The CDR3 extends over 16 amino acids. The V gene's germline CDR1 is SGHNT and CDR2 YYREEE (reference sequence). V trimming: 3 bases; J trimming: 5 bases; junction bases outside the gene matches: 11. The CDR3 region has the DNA TGTGCCAGCAGCTCGTCCTCTCGGGAGGGCCAAGATACGCAGTATTTT. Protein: CASSSSSREGQDTQYF. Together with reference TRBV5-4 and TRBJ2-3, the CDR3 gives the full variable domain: ETGVTQSPTHLIKTRGQQVTLRCSSQSGHNTVSWYQQALGQGPQFIFQYYREEENGRGNFPPRFSGLQFPNYSSELNVNALELDDSALYLCASSSSSREGQDTQYFGPGTRLTVL.

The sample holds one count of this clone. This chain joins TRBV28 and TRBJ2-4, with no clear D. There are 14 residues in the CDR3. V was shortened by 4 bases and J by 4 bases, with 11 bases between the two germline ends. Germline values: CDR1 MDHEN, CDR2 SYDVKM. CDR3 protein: CASSSGTSKNIQYF. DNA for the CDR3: TGTGCCAGCAGTTCGGGCACGTCTAAAAACATTCAGTACTTC.

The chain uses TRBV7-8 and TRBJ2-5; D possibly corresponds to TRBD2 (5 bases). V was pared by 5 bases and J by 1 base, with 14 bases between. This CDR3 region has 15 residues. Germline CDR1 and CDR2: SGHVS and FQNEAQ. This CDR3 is CASSPPRSGQETQYF. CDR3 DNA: TGTGCCAGCAGCCCCCCTAGGAGCGGCCAAGAGACCCAGTACTTC.

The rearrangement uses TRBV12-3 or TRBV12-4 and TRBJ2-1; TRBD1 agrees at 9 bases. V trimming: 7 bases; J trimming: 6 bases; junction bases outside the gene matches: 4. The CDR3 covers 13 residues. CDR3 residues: CASNGQGINEQFF. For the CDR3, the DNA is TGTGCCAGCAATGGACAGGGGATCAATGAGCAGTTCTTC.

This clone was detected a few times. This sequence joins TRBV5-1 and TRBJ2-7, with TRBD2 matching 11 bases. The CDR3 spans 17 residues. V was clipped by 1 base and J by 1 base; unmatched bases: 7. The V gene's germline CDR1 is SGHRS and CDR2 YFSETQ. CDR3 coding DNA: TGCGCCAGCAGCTTGCTCATAGCGGGAGGGAATTCCTACGAGCAGTACTTC. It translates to CASSLLIAGGNSYEQYF.

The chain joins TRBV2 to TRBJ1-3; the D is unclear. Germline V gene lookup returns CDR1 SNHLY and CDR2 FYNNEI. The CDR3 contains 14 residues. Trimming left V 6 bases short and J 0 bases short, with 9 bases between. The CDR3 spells CASRDGHSGNTIYF. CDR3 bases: TGTGCCAGCAGAGACGGCCACTCTGGAAACACCATATATTTT.

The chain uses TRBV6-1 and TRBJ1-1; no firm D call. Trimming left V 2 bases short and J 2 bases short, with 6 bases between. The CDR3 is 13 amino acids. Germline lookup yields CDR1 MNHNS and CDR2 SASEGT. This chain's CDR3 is CASSETGNTEAFF. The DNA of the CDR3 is TGTGCCAGCAGTGAAACGGGCAACACTGAAGCTTTCTTT.

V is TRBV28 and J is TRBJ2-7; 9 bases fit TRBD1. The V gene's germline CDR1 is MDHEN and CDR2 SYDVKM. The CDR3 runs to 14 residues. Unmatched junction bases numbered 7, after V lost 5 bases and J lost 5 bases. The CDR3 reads CASSKGQGIHEQYF. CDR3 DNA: TGTGCCAGCAGTAAGGGACAGGGTATCCACGAGCAGTACTTC. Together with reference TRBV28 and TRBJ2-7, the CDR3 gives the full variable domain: DVKVTQSSRYLVKRTGEKVFLECVQDMDHENMFWYRQDPGLGLRLIYFSYDVKMKEKGDIPEGYSVSREKKERFSLILESASTNQTSMYLCASSKGQGIHEQYFGPGTRLTVT.

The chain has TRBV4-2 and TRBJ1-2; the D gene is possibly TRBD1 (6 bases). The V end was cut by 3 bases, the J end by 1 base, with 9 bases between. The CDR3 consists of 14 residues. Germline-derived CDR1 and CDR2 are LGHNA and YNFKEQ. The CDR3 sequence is CASSQDSLNYGYTF. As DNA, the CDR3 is TGTGCCAGCAGCCAGGACAGCCTTAACTATGGCTACACCTTC.